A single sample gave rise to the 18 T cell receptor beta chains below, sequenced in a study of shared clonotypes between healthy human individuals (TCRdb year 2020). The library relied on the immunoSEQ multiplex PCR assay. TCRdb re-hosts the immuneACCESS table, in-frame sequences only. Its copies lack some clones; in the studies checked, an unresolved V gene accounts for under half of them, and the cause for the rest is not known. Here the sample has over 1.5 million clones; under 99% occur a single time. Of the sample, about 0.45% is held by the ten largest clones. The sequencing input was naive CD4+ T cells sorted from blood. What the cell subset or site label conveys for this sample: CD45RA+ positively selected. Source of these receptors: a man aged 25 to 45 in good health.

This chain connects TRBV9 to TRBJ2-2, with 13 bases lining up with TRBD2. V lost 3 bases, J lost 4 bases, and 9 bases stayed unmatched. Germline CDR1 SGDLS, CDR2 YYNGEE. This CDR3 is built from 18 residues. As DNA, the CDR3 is TGTGCCAGCAGCGGAAAACTAGCGGGAGGGCGAAGCACCGGGGAGCTGTTTTTT. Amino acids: CASSGKLAGGRSTGELFF.

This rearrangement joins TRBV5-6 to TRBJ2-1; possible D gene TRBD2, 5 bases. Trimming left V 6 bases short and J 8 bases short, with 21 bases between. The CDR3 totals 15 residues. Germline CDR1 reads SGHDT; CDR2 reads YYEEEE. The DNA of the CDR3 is TGTGCCAGCAACATTGGACTTCTGTTTTATGATGAGCAGTTCTTC. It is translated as CASNIGLLFYDEQFF.

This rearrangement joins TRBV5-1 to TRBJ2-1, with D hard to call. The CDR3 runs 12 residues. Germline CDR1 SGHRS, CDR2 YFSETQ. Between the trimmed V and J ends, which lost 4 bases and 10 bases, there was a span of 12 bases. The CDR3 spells CASSTHPGEQFF. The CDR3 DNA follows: TGCGCCAGCAGCACCCACCCCGGAGAGCAGTTCTTC.

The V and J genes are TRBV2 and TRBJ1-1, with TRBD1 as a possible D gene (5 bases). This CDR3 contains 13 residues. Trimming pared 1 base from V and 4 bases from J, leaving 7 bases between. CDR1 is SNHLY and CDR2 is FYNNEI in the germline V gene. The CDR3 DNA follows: TGTGCCAGCAGTGAAGAGAGGGGCACTGAAGCTTTCTTT. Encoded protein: CASSEERGTEAFF.

The CDR3 bases are TGTGCCAGCAGTCCTATCACAGGCTCCTACAATGAGCAGTTCTTC. Translated, it gives CASSPITGSYNEQFF. The rearrangement joins TRBV6-6 to TRBJ2-1; D might be TRBD1 (5 bases). The CDR3 contains 15 residues. Germline-derived CDR1 and CDR2 are MNHNY and SVGAGI (reference sequence). V lost 5 bases, J lost 0 bases, and 11 bases lay in between.

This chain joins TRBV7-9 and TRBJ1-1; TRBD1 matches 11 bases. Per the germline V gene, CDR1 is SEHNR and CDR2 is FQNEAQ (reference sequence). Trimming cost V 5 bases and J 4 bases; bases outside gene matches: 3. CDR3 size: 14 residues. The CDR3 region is CASSQGTGGTEAFF. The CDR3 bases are TGTGCCAGCAGCCAAGGGACAGGGGGCACTGAAGCTTTCTTT.

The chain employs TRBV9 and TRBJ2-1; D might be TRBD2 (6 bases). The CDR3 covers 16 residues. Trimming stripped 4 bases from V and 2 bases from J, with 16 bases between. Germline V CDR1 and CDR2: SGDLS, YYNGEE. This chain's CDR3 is CASSTALGLPYNEQFF. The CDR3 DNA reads TGTGCCAGCAGCACCGCCCTGGGACTCCCCTACAATGAGCAGTTCTTC.

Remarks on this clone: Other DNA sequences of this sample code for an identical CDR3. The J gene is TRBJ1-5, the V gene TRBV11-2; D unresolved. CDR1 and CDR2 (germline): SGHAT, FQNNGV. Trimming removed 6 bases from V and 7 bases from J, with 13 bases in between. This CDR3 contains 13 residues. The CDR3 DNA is TGTGCCAGCAGTCCAGGACTGAACCAGCCCCAGCATTTT. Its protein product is CASSPGLNQPQHF.

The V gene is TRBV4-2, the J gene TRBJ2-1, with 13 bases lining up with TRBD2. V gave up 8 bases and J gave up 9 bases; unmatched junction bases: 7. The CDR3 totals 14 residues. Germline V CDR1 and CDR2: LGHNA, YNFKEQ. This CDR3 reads CASDRTSGSGEQFF. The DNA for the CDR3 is TGTGCCAGCGATAGGACTAGCGGGAGCGGTGAGCAGTTCTTC.

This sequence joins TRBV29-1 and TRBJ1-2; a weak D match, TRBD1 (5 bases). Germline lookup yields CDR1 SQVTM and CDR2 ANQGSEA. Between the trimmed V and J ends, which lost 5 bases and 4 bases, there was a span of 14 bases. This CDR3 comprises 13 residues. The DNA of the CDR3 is TGCAGCGTTCGGGGCGGGAGAACCTATGGCTACACCTTC. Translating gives CSVRGGRTYGYTF.

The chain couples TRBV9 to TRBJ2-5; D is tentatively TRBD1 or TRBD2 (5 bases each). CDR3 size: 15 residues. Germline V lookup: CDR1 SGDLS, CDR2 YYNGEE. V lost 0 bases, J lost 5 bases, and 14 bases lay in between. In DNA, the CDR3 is TGTGCCAGCAGCGTAGCTCTGGGGGTTTTGGAGACCCAGTACTTC. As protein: CASSVALGVLETQYF.

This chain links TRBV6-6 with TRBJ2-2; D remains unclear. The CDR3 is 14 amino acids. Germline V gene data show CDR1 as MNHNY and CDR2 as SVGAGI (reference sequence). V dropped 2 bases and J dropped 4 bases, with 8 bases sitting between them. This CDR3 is CASSYASSTGELFF. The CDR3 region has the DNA TGTGCCAGCAGTTACGCGTCCTCCACCGGGGAGCTGTTTTTT.

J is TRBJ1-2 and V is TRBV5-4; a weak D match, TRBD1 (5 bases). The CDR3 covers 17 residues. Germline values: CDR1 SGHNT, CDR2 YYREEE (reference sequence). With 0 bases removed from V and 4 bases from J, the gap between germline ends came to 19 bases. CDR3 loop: CASSLVGSDSNLYGYTF. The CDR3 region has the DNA TGTGCCAGCAGCTTGGTAGGAAGTGACAGCAACCTCTATGGCTACACCTTC.

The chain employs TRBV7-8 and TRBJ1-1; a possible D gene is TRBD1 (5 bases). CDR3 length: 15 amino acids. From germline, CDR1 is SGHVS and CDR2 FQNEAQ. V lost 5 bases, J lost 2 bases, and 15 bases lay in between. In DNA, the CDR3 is TGTGCCAGCAGCCTGAGACAGAAATCCAACACTGAAGCTTTCTTT. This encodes CASSLRQKSNTEAFF.

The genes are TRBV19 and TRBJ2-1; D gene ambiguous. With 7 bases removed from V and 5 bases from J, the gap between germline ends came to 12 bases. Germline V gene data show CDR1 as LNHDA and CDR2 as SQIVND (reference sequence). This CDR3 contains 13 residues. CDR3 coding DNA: TGTGCCAGTACGACACGCCGAAACAATGAGCAGTTCTTC. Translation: CASTTRRNNEQFF.

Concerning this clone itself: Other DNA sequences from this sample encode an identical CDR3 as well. CDR3 region: CASSYGRDGGYTF. The CDR3 DNA reads TGTGCCAGCAGTTACGGCAGGGACGGTGGCTACACCTTC. This chain uses TRBV6-5 with TRBJ1-2, with D possibly matching TRBD1 (5 bases). The ends were cut back, 2 bases at V and 7 bases at J, with 11 bases in the middle. Germline V gene data show CDR1 as MNHEY and CDR2 as SVGAGI. The CDR3 is made up of 13 amino acids.

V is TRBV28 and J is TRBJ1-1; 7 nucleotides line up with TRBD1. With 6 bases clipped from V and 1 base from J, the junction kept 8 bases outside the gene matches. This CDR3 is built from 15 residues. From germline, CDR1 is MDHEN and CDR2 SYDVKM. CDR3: CASSPIGTENTEAFF. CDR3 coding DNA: TGTGCCAGCAGCCCGATAGGGACAGAGAACACTGAAGCTTTCTTT.

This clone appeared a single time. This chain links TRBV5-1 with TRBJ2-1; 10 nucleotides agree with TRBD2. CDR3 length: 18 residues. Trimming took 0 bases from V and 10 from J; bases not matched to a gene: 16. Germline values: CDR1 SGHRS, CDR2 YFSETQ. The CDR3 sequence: CASSLVGIALAGVSEQFF. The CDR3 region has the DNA TGCGCCAGCAGCTTGGTCGGGATAGCGCTAGCGGGAGTAAGCGAGCAGTTCTTC.